This passage covers 11 T cell receptor beta chains from one sample sequenced in a study of cytomegalovirus exposure and HLA in healthy donors. The PCR contained 60 Vbeta and 13 Jbeta primers. Produced via immunoSEQ multiplex PCR; TCRdb's table is partial and in-frame only. The table lists some 150,000 clones, roughly 64% of them singletons, with over 2.5% in the top ten. The sample taken for sequencing was PBMCs. The source of these receptors is a woman younger than 45 in good health and CMV-seropositive.

In its sample, this clone is medium-sized. In DNA, the CDR3 is TGTGCCAGTAGTGGGAGTGCTGAAGCTTTCTTT. It specifies CASSGSAEAFF. The chain joins TRBV19 to TRBJ1-1; D unresolved. In germline, CDR1 is LNHDA, CDR2 SQIVND (reference sequence). Trimming stripped 5 bases from V and 6 bases from J, with 7 bases between. The CDR3 consists of 11 residues. The variable domain in full, completed from reference TRBV19 and TRBJ1-1, reads DGGITQSPKYLFRKEGQNVTLSCEQNLNHDAMYWYRQDPGQGLRLIYYSQIVNDFQKGDIAEGYSVSREKKESFPLTVTSAQKNPTAFYLCASSGSAEAFFGQGTRLTVV.

This rearrangement joins TRBV27 to TRBJ2-7; 9 positions agree with TRBD1. The CDR3 is 14 residues long. The ends lost 4 bases at V and 2 bases at J; junction bases unmatched: 3. CDR1 and CDR2 from the germline V gene are MNHEY and SMNVEV (reference sequence). CDR3 region: CASSWGQGAYEQYF. DNA for the CDR3: TGTGCCAGCAGTTGGGGACAGGGAGCCTACGAGCAGTACTTC.

V and J are TRBV9 and TRBJ1-1, with 10 positions matching TRBD1. This CDR3 is 16 amino acids long. V lost 3 bases, J lost 5 bases, and 10 bases stayed unmatched. Germline CDR1 SGDLS, CDR2 YYNGEE. In DNA, the CDR3 is TGTGCCAGCAGCGCCCGGGACAGGGGATTAGGGACTGAAGCTTTCTTT. Translated, it gives CASSARDRGLGTEAFF.

This clone appeared a few times. This chain joins TRBV19 and TRBJ1-2; the match to TRBD1 covers 7 bases. Germline trimming cut 7 bases from V and 2 bases from J; bases unmatched to any gene: 4. Germline CDR1 reads LNHDA; CDR2 reads SQIVND (reference sequence). The CDR3 is made up of 13 amino acids. The CDR3 region is CASTQDRNYGYTF. As DNA, the CDR3 is TGTGCCAGTACTCAGGACAGGAACTATGGCTACACCTTC.

Note on this clone: One junction end does not reproduce the germline sequence, and a read error may be involved. V usage is TRBV28 and J usage is TRBJ1-1, with a possible D match to TRBD1 (6 bases). CDR1 and CDR2 (germline): MDHEN, SYDVKM. The CDR3 is made up of 11 amino acids. CDR3: CASSLMDSSLF. The DNA of the CDR3 is TGTGCCAGCAGTTTAATGGACAGCTCACTCTTT.

V gene TRBV6-6 combines with J gene TRBJ2-1, with 13 bases fitting TRBD2. Germline V CDR1 and CDR2: MNHNY, SVGAGI (reference sequence). The CDR3 runs 14 residues. The ends lost 6 bases at V and 10 bases at J; junction bases unmatched: 6. The CDR3 DNA sequence: TGTGCCAGCAGGCCGGGACTAGCGGGAAAGGAGCAGTTCTTC. It encodes CASRPGLAGKEQFF.

In DNA form, the CDR3 reads TGTGCCAGCAGCGAAGCGGCACGGGGGGAAGATACGCAGTATTTT. It translates to CASSEAARGEDTQYF. The rearrangement joins TRBV7-8 to TRBJ2-3, with 7 bases that match TRBD2. With 5 bases clipped from V and 5 bases from J, the junction kept 10 bases outside the gene matches. CDR3 length: 15 amino acids. Per the germline V gene, CDR1 is SGHVS and CDR2 is FQNEAQ.

V and J are TRBV5-1 and TRBJ2-7; D perhaps matches TRBD1 (6 bases). The CDR3 extends over 14 amino acids. Per the germline V gene, CDR1 is SGHRS and CDR2 is YFSETQ. V was trimmed by 2 bases and J by 0 bases, leaving 9 bases between them. The CDR3 region is CASSLGGNSYEQYF. The CDR3, as DNA: TGCGCCAGCAGCTTAGGGGGAAACTCCTACGAGCAGTACTTC.

In this sample, this clone turned up many times. J is TRBJ1-1 and V is TRBV5-6; 7 bases line up with TRBD1. V shed 3 bases, J shed 8 bases, and the junction held 1 base outside the gene matches. From germline, CDR1 is SGHDT and CDR2 YYEEEE. The CDR3 is 11 amino acids. The CDR3 nucleotides read TGTGCCAGCAGCTGGGACAGCGAAGCTTTCTTT. Translated, it gives CASSWDSEAFF.

This clone was recorded once. The rearrangement uses TRBV6-1 and TRBJ2-1; no definite D call. The CDR3 loop spans 14 amino acids. Per germline, CDR1 MNHNS and CDR2 SASEGT. V was shortened by 2 bases and J by 9 bases, with 14 bases between the two germline ends. CDR3 sequence reads: CASSELLTIIEQFF. CDR3 DNA sequence: TGTGCCAGCAGTGAATTGTTAACTATTATTGAGCAGTTCTTC.

The J gene is TRBJ1-4, the V gene TRBV2, with no clear D. CDR3 length: 12 amino acids. Germline V gives CDR1 SNHLY, CDR2 FYNNEI. Trimming left V 8 bases short and J 7 bases short, with 11 bases between. CDR3 loop: CASGSTGEKLFF. The CDR3 nucleotides read TGTGCCAGCGGAAGTACGGGTGAAAAACTGTTTTTT.